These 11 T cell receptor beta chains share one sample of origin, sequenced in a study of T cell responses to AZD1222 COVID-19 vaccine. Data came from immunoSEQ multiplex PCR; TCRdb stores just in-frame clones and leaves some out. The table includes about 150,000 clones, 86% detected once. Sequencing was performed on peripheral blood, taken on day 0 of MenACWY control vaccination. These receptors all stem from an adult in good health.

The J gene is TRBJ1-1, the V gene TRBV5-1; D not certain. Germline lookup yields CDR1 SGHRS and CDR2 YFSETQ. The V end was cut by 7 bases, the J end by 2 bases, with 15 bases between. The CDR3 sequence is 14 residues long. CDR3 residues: CASAIFRANTEAFF. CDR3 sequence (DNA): TGCGCCAGCGCTATCTTTCGTGCAAACACTGAAGCTTTCTTT.

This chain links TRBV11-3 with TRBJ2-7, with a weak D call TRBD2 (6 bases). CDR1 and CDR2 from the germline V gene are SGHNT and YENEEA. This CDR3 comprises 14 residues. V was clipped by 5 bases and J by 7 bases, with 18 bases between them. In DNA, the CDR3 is TGTGCCAGCAGCCCGACTAGGGGCCTTGAGGAGCAGTACTTC. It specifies CASSPTRGLEEQYF.

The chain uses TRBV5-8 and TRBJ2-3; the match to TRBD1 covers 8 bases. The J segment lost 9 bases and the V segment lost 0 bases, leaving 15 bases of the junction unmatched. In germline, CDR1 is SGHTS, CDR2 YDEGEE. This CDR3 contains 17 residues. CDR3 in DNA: TGTGCCAGCAGCTTGGCGAGTGGACAGGGAGGCGGAGGCACGCAGTATTTT. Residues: CASSLASGQGGGGTQYF.

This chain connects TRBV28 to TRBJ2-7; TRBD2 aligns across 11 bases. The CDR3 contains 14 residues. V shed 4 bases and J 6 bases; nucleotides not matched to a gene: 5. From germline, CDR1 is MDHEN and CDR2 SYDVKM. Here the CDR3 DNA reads TGTGCCAGCAGTTCCTCCGGACTAGCGGGCGAGCAGTACTTC. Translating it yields CASSSSGLAGEQYF.

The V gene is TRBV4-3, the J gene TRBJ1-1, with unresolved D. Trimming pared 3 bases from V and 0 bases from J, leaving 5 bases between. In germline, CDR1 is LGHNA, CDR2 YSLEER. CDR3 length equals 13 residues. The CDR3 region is CASSQSLNTEAFF. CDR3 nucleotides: TGCGCCAGCAGCCAGAGCTTGAACACTGAAGCTTTCTTT.

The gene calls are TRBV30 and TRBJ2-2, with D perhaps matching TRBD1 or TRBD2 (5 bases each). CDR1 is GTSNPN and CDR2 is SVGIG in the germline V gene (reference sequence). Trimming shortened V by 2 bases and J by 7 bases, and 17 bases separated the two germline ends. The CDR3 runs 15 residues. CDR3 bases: TGTGCCTGGAGTACATGGGCGCCTGGGGGCGGGGAGCTGTTTTTT. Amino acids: CAWSTWAPGGGELFF.

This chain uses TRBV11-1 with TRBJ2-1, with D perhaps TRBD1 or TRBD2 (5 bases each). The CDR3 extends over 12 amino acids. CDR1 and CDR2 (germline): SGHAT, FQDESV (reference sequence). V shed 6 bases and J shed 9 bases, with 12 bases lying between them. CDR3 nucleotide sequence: TGTGCCAGCAGTCGAGGGGACGGTGAGCAGTTCTTC. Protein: CASSRGDGEQFF.

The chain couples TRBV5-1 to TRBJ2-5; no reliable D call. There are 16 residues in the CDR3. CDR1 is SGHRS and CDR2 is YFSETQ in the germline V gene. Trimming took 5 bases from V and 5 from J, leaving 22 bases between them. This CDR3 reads CASRVVSGPSGETQYF. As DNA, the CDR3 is TGCGCCAGCAGAGTCGTGTCCGGCCCCTCTGGGGAGACCCAGTACTTC. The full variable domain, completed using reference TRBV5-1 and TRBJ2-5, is KAGVTQTPRYLIKTRGQQVTLSCSPISGHRSVSWYQQTPGQGLQFLFEYFSETQRNKGNFPGRFSGRQFSNSRSEMNVSTLELGDSALYLCASRVVSGPSGETQYFGPGTRLLVL.

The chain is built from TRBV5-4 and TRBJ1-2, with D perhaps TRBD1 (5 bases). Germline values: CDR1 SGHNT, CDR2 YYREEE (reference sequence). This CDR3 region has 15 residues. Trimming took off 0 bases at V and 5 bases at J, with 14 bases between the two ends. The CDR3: CASSLGGGVEYGYTF. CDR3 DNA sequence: TGTGCCAGCAGCTTGGGCGGGGGGGTTGAATATGGCTACACCTTC.

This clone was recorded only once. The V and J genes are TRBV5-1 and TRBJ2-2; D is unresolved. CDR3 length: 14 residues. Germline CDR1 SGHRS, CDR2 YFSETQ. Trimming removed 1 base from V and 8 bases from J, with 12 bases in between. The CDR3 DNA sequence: TGCGCCAGCAGCTTGAGACAATCTGAGGGGGAGCTGTTTTTT. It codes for CASSLRQSEGELFF. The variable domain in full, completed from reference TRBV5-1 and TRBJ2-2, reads KAGVTQTPRYLIKTRGQQVTLSCSPISGHRSVSWYQQTPGQGLQFLFEYFSETQRNKGNFPGRFSGRQFSNSRSEMNVSTLELGDSALYLCASSLRQSEGELFFGEGSRLTVL.

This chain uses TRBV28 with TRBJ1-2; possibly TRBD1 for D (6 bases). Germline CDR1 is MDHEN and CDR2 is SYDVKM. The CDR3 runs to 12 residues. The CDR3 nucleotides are TGTGCGGGGGGGCCCGGGGACTATGGCTACACCTTC. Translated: CAGGPGDYGYTF.